This T cell receptor beta chain was retrieved from a study of blood T cell repertoires in COVID-19. Produced via immunoSEQ multiplex PCR; TCRdb's table is partial and in-frame only. Counted here are 250,000 to 300,000 clones, 75% to 95% occurring once; the ten biggest clones make up 1.1%. This CDR3 comprises 14 residues. Between the trimmed V and J ends, which lost 5 bases and 7 bases, there was a span of 15 bases. Germline V gene lookup returns CDR1 LNHDA and CDR2 SQIVND (reference sequence). Before being deemed recovered, Cohort 3 donors had two negative PCRs, clearance, or symptom resolution. This sequence originates from a woman aged 30 to 39 who had recovered from COVID-19. Sample: PBMCs or T cells enriched from blood (not recorded which). The V and J genes are TRBV19 and TRBJ1-5; D perhaps matches TRBD1 (5 bases). CDR3 amino acids: CASSADSGGQPQHF. The CDR3 bases are TGTGCCAGTAGTGCAGACAGTGGGGGGCAGCCCCAGCATTTT.